Listed here are 13 T cell receptor beta chains from one sample, sequenced in a study of blood T cell repertoires in COVID-19. This table comes from immunoSEQ multiplex PCR, and its TCRdb copy is limited to in-frame clones, with some not included. The repertoire holds around 280,000 clones, with approximately 86% as singletons. The sequenced sample was peripheral blood. These receptors all stem from a woman aged 25 to 45 who had recovered from COVID-19.

The V gene is TRBV6-5, the J gene TRBJ1-2; the D is unclear. This CDR3 comprises 11 residues. CDR1 is MNHEY and CDR2 is SVGAGI in the germline V gene. The V end was cut by 5 bases, the J end by 6 bases, with 7 bases between. The CDR3 coding sequence is TGTGCCAGCAGTCTGGGCCATGGCTACACCTTC. As protein: CASSLGHGYTF.

This rearrangement joins TRBV19 to TRBJ1-5; D not resolved. The V gene lost 6 bases and the J gene lost 4 bases, with 7 bases spanning the gap. The CDR3 contains 12 residues. Germline loops: CDR1 LNHDA, CDR2 SQIVND (reference sequence). This CDR3 reads CASRQSNQPQHF. In DNA form, the CDR3 reads TGTGCCAGTAGACAGAGTAATCAGCCCCAGCATTTT.

The J gene is TRBJ1-3, the V gene TRBV6-5; TRBD1 might be the D (5 bases). V lost 2 bases, J lost 4 bases, and 9 bases lay in between. The CDR3 sequence is 14 residues long. Germline CDR1 and CDR2: MNHEY and SVGAGI. For the CDR3, the DNA is TGTGCCAGCAGTTACCAGGGAACGGGAAACACCATATATTTT. Translation gives CASSYQGTGNTIYF.

This sequence joins TRBV6-5 and TRBJ2-2; 7 bases are shared with TRBD1. The CDR3 is made up of 13 amino acids. In germline, CDR1 is MNHEY, CDR2 SVGAGI. Trimming removed 5 bases from V and 6 bases from J; junction bases left unmatched: 3. CDR3 residues: CASSPTGAGELFF. The CDR3 DNA sequence: TGTGCCAGCAGTCCAACAGGGGCCGGGGAGCTGTTTTTT.

The V and J genes are TRBV5-1 and TRBJ2-1; 8 bases agree with TRBD2. Per germline, CDR1 SGHRS and CDR2 YFSETQ. Trimming cost V 3 bases and J 3 bases; bases outside gene matches: 2. CDR3 size: 14 residues. The CDR3 is CASSYSGDYNEQFF. CDR3 coding DNA: TGCGCCAGCAGCTATAGCGGGGACTACAATGAGCAGTTCTTC.

The rearrangement joins TRBV10-2 to TRBJ2-1; 7 bases match TRBD2. J lost 7 bases, V lost 7 bases, and 13 bases had no gene match. The CDR3 is 15 amino acids. Germline CDR1 is WSHSY and CDR2 is SAAADI. In DNA, the CDR3 is TGCGCCAGCAACCCAGGCCGCGGGGGAGTGAATGAGCAGTTCTTC. Protein sequence: CASNPGRGGVNEQFF.

This clone was picked up one time. V and J are TRBV7-2 and TRBJ1-5, with D hard to call. Per the germline V gene, CDR1 is SGHTA and CDR2 is FQGNSA. The CDR3 spans 13 residues. V lost 0 bases and J lost 5, with 5 bases in between. CDR3 sequence reads: CASSLARDQPQHF. The DNA of the CDR3 is TGTGCCAGCAGCTTAGCCCGGGATCAGCCCCAGCATTTT.

V and J are TRBV9 and TRBJ2-1; no clear D. This CDR3 region has 15 residues. V was trimmed by 3 bases and J by 1 base, leaving 11 bases between them. CDR1 and CDR2 from the germline V gene are SGDLS and YYNGEE. DNA of the CDR3: TGTGCCAGCAGCGGCGGCGGAAAATCCTACAATGAGCAGTTCTTC. It is translated as CASSGGGKSYNEQFF.

This clone was seen more than once but under ten times. The genes are TRBV27 and TRBJ2-5; 7 nucleotides agree with TRBD2. V was clipped by 3 bases and J by 7 bases; unmatched bases: 8. CDR1 MNHEY and CDR2 SMNVEV come from the germline V gene (reference sequence). This CDR3 comprises 14 residues. This CDR3 reads CASSFRGGPGTQYF. The CDR3 DNA is TGTGCCAGCAGTTTTCGCGGGGGTCCCGGGACCCAGTACTTC.

Only a few counts were recorded for this clone. At the DNA level, this CDR3 is encoded by other sequences in the same sample as well. The chain joins TRBV18 to TRBJ2-5; 9 bases match TRBD1. Looked up from germline, CDR1 is KGHSH and CDR2 is LQKENI. CDR3 length: 13 amino acids. V gave up 3 bases and J gave up 5 bases; unmatched junction bases: 1. The CDR3 is CASSPGQGETQYF. The CDR3 DNA reads as TGTGCCAGCTCACCGGGACAGGGTGAGACCCAGTACTTC.

The J gene is TRBJ2-2, the V gene TRBV12-3 or TRBV12-4; D is perhaps TRBD1 (5 bases). The V end was cut by 9 bases, the J end by 7 bases, with 9 bases between. The CDR3 totals 11 residues. The CDR3 is CASYDSGELFF. CDR3 coding DNA: TGTGCCAGTTACGACAGCGGGGAGCTGTTTTTT.

The rearrangement uses TRBV5-1 and TRBJ2-5, with 7 bases matching TRBD1. CDR1 SGHRS and CDR2 YFSETQ come from the germline V gene. The CDR3 is 18 residues long. Trimming removed 7 bases from V and 4 bases from J; junction bases left unmatched: 22. The CDR3 loop reads CASAKSGQRGGEGETQYF. CDR3 in DNA: TGCGCCAGCGCGAAGTCGGGACAGCGTGGAGGAGAAGGAGAGACCCAGTACTTC.

V is TRBV3-1 (or the pseudogene TRBV3-2) and J is TRBJ1-5; D gene uncertain. There are 14 residues in the CDR3. CDR1 is LGHDT, CDR2 YNNKEL, per germline (reference sequence). The ends were cut back, 0 bases at V and 0 bases at J, with 3 bases in the middle. The DNA of the CDR3 is TGTGCCAGCAGCCAAGATTATAGCAATCAGCCCCAGCATTTT. It encodes CASSQDYSNQPQHF.